This T cell receptor (beta chain) emerged from a study of vaccination effects on CD4 cells after COVID-19. Study background: The participants, recipients of two vaccine doses, got either BNT162b2 or mRNA-1273.

Trimming removed 2 bases from V and 4 bases from J, with 10 bases in between. The CDR3 totals 14 residues. Germline CDR1 is MNHNY and CDR2 is SVGAGI (reference sequence). Scientists isolated CD4+ T cells after a roughly 10-day culture period ended. The study found no prior SARS-CoV-2 infection in the vaccine recipients, who tested negative for nucleocapsid antibodies. Generated by immunoSEQ multiplex PCR, the TCRdb table keeps only in-frame clones and is missing some. Of 70,000 or so clones listed, 60% to 80% are singletons. This clone was recorded only once. Its antigen is not known. Points from the study as a whole: Clones that were induced by infection or by vaccine showed marked contraction late after vaccination.

The chain uses TRBV6-6 and TRBJ2-3, with a weak D call TRBD1 (5 bases). The specimen comprised CD4+ T cells from PBMCs cultured without peptide, sampled before COVID-19 vaccination. This receptor was obtained from a human donor who received a COVID-19 vaccine. Here the CDR3 reads CASSYGQGADTQYF. For the CDR3, the DNA is TGTGCCAGCAGTTACGGGCAGGGCGCAGATACGCAGTATTTT.